This TCR beta chain is from a study of graft-versus-host responses after intestinal transplantation. Turning to the study itself: For two to four years after anti-thymocyte globulin induction, all recipients took tacrolimus and steroids. Points from the study as a whole: Individuals carrying graft-donor T cell macrochimerism showed high graft-versus-host to host-versus-graft clonal ratios in allografts. Detected in recipient marrow were GvH clones, some of which were first observed in ileum or blood.

With V trimmed by 2 bases and J by 3 bases, 5 bases remained unmatched. The CDR3 is made up of 16 amino acids. CDR1 is ENHRY and CDR2 is SYGVKD in the germline V gene. Measured with immunoSEQ multiplex PCR; TCRdb has only the in-frame clones, and not every one. The sample holds around 50,000 clones, roughly 89% seen once. Of note for this clone: Its antigen is currently unknown.

This TCR came from a human patient who received an intestinal transplant, so some T cells may come from the graft donor. Sequenced here: PBMCs, sampled 26 days after transplant. The chain carries TRBV10-3 and TRBJ2-2; TRBD1 matches at 8 bases. For the CDR3, the DNA is TGTGCCATCAGTGAGGGGACAGGCGGCCACACCGGGGAGCTGTTTTTT. It specifies CAISEGTGGHTGELFF.